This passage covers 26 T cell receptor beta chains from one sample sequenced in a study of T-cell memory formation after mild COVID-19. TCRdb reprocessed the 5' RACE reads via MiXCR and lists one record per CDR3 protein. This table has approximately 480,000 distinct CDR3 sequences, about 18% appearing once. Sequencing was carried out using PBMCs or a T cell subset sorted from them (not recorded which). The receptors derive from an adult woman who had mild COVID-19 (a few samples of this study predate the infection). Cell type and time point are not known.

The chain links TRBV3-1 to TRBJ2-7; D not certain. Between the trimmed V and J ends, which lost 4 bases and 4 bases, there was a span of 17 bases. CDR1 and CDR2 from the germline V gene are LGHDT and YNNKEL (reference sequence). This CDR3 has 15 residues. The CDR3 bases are TGTGCCAGCAGCCCACCCCCAACCTTAGGATACGAGCAGTACTTC. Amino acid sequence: CASSPPPTLGYEQYF.

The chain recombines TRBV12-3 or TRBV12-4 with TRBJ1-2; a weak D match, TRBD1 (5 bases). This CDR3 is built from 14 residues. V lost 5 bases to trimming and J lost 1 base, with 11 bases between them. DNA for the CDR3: TGTGCCAGCAGTGGAGGGGTGCTTAACTATGGCTACACCTTC. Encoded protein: CASSGGVLNYGYTF.

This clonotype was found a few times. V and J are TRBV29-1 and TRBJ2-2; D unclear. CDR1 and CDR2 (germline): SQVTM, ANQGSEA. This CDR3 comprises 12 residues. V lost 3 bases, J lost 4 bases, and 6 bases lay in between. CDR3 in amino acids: CSVDPGTGELFF. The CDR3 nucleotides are TGCAGCGTTGATCCGGGCACCGGGGAGCTGTTTTTT.

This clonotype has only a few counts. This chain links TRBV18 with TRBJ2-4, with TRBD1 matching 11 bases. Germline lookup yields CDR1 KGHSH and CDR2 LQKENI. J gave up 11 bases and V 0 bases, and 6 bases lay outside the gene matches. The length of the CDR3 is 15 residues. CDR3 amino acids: CASSPPMGQGVVQYF. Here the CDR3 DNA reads TGTGCCAGCTCACCACCGATGGGACAGGGGGTAGTTCAGTACTTC.

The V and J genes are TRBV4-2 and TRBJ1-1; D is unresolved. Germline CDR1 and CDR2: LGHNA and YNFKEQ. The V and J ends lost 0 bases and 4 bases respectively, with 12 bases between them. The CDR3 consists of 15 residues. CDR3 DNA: TGTGCCAGCAGCCAAGATACGAGGGTCGGCACTGAAGCTTTCTTT. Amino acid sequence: CASSQDTRVGTEAFF.

This CDR3 is CASRGGTGATEAFF. CDR3 sequence (DNA): TGTGCCAGCAGGGGAGGGACAGGGGCCACTGAAGCTTTCTTT. V and J are TRBV5-5 and TRBJ1-1; 10 bases map to TRBD1. Germline CDR1 reads SGHKS; CDR2 reads YYEKEE (reference sequence). V was clipped by 5 bases and J by 4 bases; unmatched bases: 5. There are 14 residues in the CDR3.

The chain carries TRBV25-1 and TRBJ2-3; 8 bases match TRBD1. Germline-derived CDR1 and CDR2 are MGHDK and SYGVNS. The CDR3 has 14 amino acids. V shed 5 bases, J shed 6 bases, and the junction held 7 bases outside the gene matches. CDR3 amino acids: CASSKAGGDDTQYF. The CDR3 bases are TGTGCCAGCAGTAAGGCAGGGGGCGACGATACGCAGTATTTT.

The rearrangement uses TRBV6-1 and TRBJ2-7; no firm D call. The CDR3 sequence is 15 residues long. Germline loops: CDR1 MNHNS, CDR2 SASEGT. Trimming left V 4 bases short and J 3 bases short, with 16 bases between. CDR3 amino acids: CASSGLGSEVYEQYF. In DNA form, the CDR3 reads TGTGCCAGCAGTGGTCTGGGAAGCGAGGTCTACGAGCAGTACTTC.

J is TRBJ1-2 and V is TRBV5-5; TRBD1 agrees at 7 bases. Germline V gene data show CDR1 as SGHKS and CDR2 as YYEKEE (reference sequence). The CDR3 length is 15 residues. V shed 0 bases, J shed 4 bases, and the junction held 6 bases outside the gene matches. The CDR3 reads CASSLDPQGVYGYTF. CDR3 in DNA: TGTGCCAGCAGCTTGGATCCTCAGGGGGTCTATGGCTACACCTTC.

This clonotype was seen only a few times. Here the CDR3 reads CRTGLYSYEQYF. As DNA, the CDR3 is TGCAGAACGGGACTCTACTCCTACGAGCAGTACTTC. V is TRBV20-1 and J is TRBJ2-7, with D perhaps TRBD2 (6 bases). Germline V gene lookup returns CDR1 DFQATT and CDR2 SNEGSKA (reference sequence). The CDR3 totals 12 residues.

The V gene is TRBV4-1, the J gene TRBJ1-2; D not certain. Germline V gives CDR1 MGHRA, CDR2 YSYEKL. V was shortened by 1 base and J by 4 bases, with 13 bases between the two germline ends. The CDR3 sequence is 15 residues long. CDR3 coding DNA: TGCGCCAGCAGCCAAGGTGGGCCGCATGGCTATGGCTACACCTTC. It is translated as CASSQGGPHGYGYTF.

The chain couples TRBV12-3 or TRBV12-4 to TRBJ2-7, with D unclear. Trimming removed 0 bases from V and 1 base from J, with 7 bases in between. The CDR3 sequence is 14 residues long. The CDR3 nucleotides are TGTGCCAGCAGTTTAGCGCCTGGGTCCTACGAGCAGTACTTC. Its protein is CASSLAPGSYEQYF.

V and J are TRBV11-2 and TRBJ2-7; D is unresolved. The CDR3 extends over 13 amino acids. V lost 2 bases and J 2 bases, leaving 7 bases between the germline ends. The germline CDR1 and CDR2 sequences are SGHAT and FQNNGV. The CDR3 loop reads CASSLLAPYEQYF. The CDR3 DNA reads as TGTGCCAGCAGCTTATTAGCACCCTACGAGCAGTACTTC.

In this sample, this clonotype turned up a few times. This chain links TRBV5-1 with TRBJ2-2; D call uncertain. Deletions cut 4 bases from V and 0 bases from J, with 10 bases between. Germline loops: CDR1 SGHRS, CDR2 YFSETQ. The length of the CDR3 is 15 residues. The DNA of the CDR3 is TGCGCCAGCAGCCTTGATTTTACGAACACCGGGGAGCTGTTTTTT. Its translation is CASSLDFTNTGELFF. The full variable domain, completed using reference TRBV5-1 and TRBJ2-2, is KAGVTQTPRYLIKTRGQQVTLSCSPISGHRSVSWYQQTPGQGLQFLFEYFSETQRNKGNFPGRFSGRQFSNSRSEMNVSTLELGDSALYLCASSLDFTNTGELFFGEGSRLTVL.

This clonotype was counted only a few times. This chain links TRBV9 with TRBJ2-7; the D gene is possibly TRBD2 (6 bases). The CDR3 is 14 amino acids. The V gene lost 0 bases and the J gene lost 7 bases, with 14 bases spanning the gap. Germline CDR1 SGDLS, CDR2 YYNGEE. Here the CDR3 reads CASSVATLGGEQYF. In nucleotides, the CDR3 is TGTGCCAGCAGCGTAGCTACCTTAGGAGGGGAGCAGTACTTC.

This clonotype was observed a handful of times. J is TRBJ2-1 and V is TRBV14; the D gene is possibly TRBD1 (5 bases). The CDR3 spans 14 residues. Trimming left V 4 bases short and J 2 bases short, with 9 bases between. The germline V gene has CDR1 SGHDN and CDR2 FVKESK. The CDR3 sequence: CASSRQLTYNEQFF. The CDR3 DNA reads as TGTGCCAGCAGCCGACAGTTGACCTACAATGAGCAGTTCTTC.

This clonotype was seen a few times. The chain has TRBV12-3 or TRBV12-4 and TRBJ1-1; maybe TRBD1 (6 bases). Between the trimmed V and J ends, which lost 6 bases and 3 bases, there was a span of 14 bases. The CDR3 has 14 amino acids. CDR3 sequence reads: CASSYRVADTEAFF. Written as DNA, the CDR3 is TGTGCCAGCAGCTACAGGGTAGCGGACACTGAAGCTTTCTTT.

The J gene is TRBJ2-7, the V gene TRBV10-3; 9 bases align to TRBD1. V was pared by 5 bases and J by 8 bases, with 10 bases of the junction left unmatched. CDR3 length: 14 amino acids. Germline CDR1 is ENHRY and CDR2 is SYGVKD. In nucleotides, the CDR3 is TGTGCCATCAGTCCGGCGGGACAGGGTGTTAAGCAGTACTTC. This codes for CAISPAGQGVKQYF.

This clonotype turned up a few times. CDR3 residues: CASSLGPGQGAIWRYNEQFF. The CDR3 DNA follows: TGTGCCAGCAGCTTAGGCCCGGGACAGGGGGCTATTTGGCGCTACAATGAGCAGTTCTTC. V is TRBV7-8 and J is TRBJ2-1; the match to TRBD1 covers 12 bases. CDR3 length: 20 residues. Per germline, CDR1 SGHVS and CDR2 FQNEAQ. The ends lost 1 base at V and 3 bases at J; junction bases unmatched: 13.

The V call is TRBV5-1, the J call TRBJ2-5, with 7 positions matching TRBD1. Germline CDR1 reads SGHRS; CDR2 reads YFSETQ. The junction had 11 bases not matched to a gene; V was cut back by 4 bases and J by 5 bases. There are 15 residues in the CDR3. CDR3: CASSPDRPLGETQYF. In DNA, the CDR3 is TGCGCCAGCAGCCCGGACAGGCCCCTGGGCGAGACCCAGTACTTC.

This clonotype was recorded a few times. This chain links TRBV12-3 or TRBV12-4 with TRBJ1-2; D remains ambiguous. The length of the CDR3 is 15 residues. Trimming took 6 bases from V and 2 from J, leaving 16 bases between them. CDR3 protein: CASSPTPTENYGYTF. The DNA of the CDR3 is TGTGCCAGCAGCCCTACTCCGACGGAGAACTATGGCTACACCTTC.

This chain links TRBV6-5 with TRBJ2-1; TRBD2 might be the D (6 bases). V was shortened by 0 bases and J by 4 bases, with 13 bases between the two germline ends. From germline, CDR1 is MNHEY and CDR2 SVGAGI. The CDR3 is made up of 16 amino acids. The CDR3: CASSYSRRDSYNEQFF. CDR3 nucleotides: TGTGCCAGCAGTTACTCGAGGCGGGATTCTTACAATGAGCAGTTCTTC.

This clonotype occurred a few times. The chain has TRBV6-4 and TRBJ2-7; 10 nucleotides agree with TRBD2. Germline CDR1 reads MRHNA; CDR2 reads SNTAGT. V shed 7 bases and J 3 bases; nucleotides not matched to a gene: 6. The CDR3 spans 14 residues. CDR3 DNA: TGTGCCAGCACGAGGACTAGCGGCTGCTACGAGCAGTACTTC. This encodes CASTRTSGCYEQYF.

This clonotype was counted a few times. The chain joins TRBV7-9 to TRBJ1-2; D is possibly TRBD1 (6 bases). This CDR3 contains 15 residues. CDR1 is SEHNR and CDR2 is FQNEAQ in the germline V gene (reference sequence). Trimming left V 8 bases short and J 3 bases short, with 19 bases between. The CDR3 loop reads CASSSGGSWDYGYTF. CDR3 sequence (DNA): TGTGCCAGCTCCTCGGGGGGCTCGTGGGACTATGGCTACACCTTC.

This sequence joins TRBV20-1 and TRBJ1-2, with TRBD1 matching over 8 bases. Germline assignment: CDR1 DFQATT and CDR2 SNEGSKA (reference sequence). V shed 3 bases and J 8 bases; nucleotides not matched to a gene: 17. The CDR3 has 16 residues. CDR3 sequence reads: CSARGVTQGVFRGYTF. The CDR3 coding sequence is TGCAGTGCTAGGGGGGTTACACAGGGGGTTTTTAGAGGCTACACCTTC.

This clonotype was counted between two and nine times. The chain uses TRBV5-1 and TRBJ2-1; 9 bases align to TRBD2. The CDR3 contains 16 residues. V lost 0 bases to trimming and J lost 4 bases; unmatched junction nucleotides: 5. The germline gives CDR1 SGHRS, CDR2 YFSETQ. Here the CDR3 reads CASSLEPGLAYNEQFF. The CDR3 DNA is TGCGCCAGCAGCTTGGAACCCGGACTAGCGTACAATGAGCAGTTCTTC.